The rows below give T cell receptor beta chains drawn from one sample of a study of T cell responses to AZD1222 COVID-19 vaccine. Libraries were prepared by immunoSEQ multiplex PCR; TCRdb keeps only in-frame clonotypes and omits some of them. This sample has tens of thousands of clones; approximately 91% occur once, and the top ten carry 35% to 50%. Sequenced here: peripheral blood, sampled on day 0 of AZD1222 vaccination. These receptors all stem from an adult in good health. Each CDR3 is given with its conserved first and last residue. The D gene is left open where the match is weak.

CDR3 protein | J gene | V gene | D gene
CASSNQQGGPSYEQYF | TRBJ2-7 | TRBV5-1 | TRBD1
CSVRENTEAFF | TRBJ1-1 | TRBV29-1 | NA
CASSKGGEGEQYF | TRBJ2-7 | TRBV12-3/TRBV12-4 | NA
CASRETGSGEQFF | TRBJ2-1 | TRBV10-1 | TRBD1
CASSLGQNYGYTF | TRBJ1-2 | TRBV5-1 | NA
CASRRDRASYNSPLHF | TRBJ1-6 | TRBV7-2 | NA
CASSPLRSGGANTGELFF | TRBJ2-2 | TRBV18 | TRBD2
CASSEGAVNEQFF | TRBJ2-1 | TRBV25-1 | NA
CASSTGLWGDTQYF | TRBJ2-3 | TRBV19 | NA
CASRGPSNYGYTF | TRBJ1-2 | TRBV6-5 | NA
CASSLFAGVRWDYGYTF | TRBJ1-2 | TRBV5-6 | NA
CSVERAAQLNTEAFF | TRBJ1-1 | TRBV29-1 | NA
CASSLGAVHQTQYF | TRBJ2-5 | TRBV7-9 | NA
CASSSQQGWAFF | TRBJ1-1 | TRBV3-1/TRBV3-2 | TRBD1
CAWTGGGANFNEQFF | TRBJ2-1 | TRBV30 | TRBD2
CASSRSRTDGYTF | TRBJ1-2 | TRBV12-3/TRBV12-4 | NA
CAYRGLGYTF | TRBJ1-2 | TRBV30 | NA
CASRRRDRVQNIQYF | TRBJ2-4 | TRBV6-5 | TRBD1
CASSPGTGRNTIYF | TRBJ1-3 | TRBV5-8 | TRBD1
CASSLRRSGEIMNTEAFF | TRBJ1-1 | TRBV4-3 | NA
CASTEGLNTEAFF | TRBJ1-1 | TRBV19 | NA
CASSYARGPGGQPQHF | TRBJ1-5 | TRBV6-2/TRBV6-3 | NA
CSVGVTEAFF | TRBJ1-1 | TRBV29-1 | NA
CASSLEGRAEAFF | TRBJ1-1 | TRBV5-5 | NA
CASSDRGYEQYF | TRBJ2-7 | TRBV3-1/TRBV3-2 | TRBD1
CASSYGTASNQPQHF | TRBJ1-5 | TRBV7-2 | TRBD1
CASKVTGGGTEAFF | TRBJ1-1 | TRBV6-5 | NA
CAWSALRTGHKAFF | TRBJ1-1 | TRBV30 | TRBD1
CASSPSGTGSHEQYF | NA | TRBV13 | TRBD1
CASSFLENTEAFF | TRBJ1-1 | TRBV12-3/TRBV12-4 | NA
CAGTRDSRLYGYTF | TRBJ1-2 | TRBV2 | TRBD1
CASSLRTSGVTYNEQFF | TRBJ2-1 | TRBV7-6 | TRBD2
CASSSLQGVEKLFF | TRBJ1-4 | TRBV7-9 | TRBD1
CATYRGPNTEAFF | TRBJ1-1 | TRBV5-4 | TRBD1
CASGPGGETQYF | TRBJ2-5 | TRBV19 | TRBD2
CASRAPAYEQYF | TRBJ2-7 | TRBV6-5 | NA